Following are 27 T cell receptor beta chains from one sample sequenced in a study of control samples from healthy donors and cancer patients. Clones were sequenced by immunoSEQ multiplex PCR, and TCRdb holds only the in-frame ones, with some missing. The sample contains about 190,000 clones, 91% of which appear only once. The specimen was blood. The receptors were gathered from a young man in good health.

CDR3 residues: CSVTDSQGGYTF. CDR3 nucleotide sequence: TGCAGCGTTACGGACAGCCAGGGTGGCTACACCTTC. V gene TRBV29-1 combines with J gene TRBJ1-2, with TRBD1 as a possible D gene (6 bases). Germline CDR1 is SQVTM and CDR2 is ANQGSEA. V was cut by 5 bases and J by 7 bases, with 14 bases left in between. The length of the CDR3 is 12 residues.

This chain connects TRBV18 to TRBJ1-5; D is unclear. CDR1 is KGHSH, CDR2 LQKENI, per germline. The CDR3 sequence is 14 residues long. Deletions cut 5 bases from V and 0 bases from J, with 8 bases between. CDR3: CASSSEYSNQPQHF. DNA of the CDR3: TGTGCCAGCTCATCTGAATATAGCAATCAGCCCCAGCATTTT.

The chain is built from TRBV2 and TRBJ2-1, with D tentatively TRBD1 or TRBD2 (6 bases each). Germline assignment: CDR1 SNHLY and CDR2 FYNNEI. The V end lost 5 bases, the J end lost 0 bases, and 14 bases lay between the germline ends. This CDR3 region has 16 residues. The CDR3 sequence is CASSSPPGASYNEQFF. CDR3 DNA: TGTGCCAGCAGTTCCCCGCCGGGGGCCTCCTACAATGAGCAGTTCTTC.

The chain has TRBV7-6 and TRBJ1-6; 7 nucleotides line up with TRBD1. The V gene end was trimmed by 6 bases and the J gene end by 7 bases; junction bases not matched to a gene: 12. The CDR3 covers 16 residues. Germline CDR1 reads SGHVS; CDR2 reads FNYEAQ. The CDR3 reads CASSRQGSSRNSPLHF. The CDR3, as DNA: TGTGCCAGCAGTCGACAGGGCAGTTCAAGAAATTCACCCCTCCACTTT.

The rearrangement joins TRBV6-6 to TRBJ2-2; tentative D call: TRBD1 (6 bases). The germline V gene encodes CDR1 MNHNY and CDR2 SVGAGI (reference sequence). This CDR3 has 15 residues. V lost 6 bases, J lost 4 bases, and 15 bases lay in between. DNA for the CDR3: TGTGCCAGCAGCTCCGACAGGTTTAGCACCGGGGAGCTGTTTTTT. Amino acids: CASSSDRFSTGELFF.

The chain recombines TRBV9 with TRBJ1-6, with 10 bases matching TRBD1. The CDR3 covers 15 residues. Per germline, CDR1 SGDLS and CDR2 YYNGEE. With 4 bases clipped from V and 9 bases from J, the junction kept 7 bases outside the gene matches. The CDR3 nucleotides read TGTGCCAGCAGCAACAGACAGGGGGCGCTTTCACCCCTCCACTTT. This encodes CASSNRQGALSPLHF. The full variable domain, completed using reference TRBV9 and TRBJ1-6, is DSGVTQTPKHLITATGQRVTLRCSPRSGDLSVYWYQQSLDQGLQFLIQYYNGEERAKGNILERFSAQQFPDLHSELNLSSLELGDSALYFCASSNRQGALSPLHFGNGTRLTVT.

The chain couples TRBV7-9 to TRBJ1-2, with D unclear. The germline V and J ends were trimmed by 1 base and 8 bases, with 8 bases remaining between them. The CDR3 length is 12 residues. Germline V CDR1 and CDR2: SEHNR, FQNEAQ (reference sequence). The DNA for the CDR3 is TGTGCCAGCAGCTTAGAGGTGGAAGGCTACACCTTC. Protein product: CASSLEVEGYTF.

This rearrangement joins TRBV28 to TRBJ1-5; tentative D call: TRBD1 (5 bases). Germline assignment: CDR1 MDHEN and CDR2 SYDVKM. The ends were cut back, 6 bases at V and 6 bases at J, with 15 bases in the middle. This CDR3 has 14 residues. This CDR3 reads CASSSQVYGQPQHF. DNA of the CDR3: TGTGCCAGCAGCTCACAGGTGTACGGTCAGCCCCAGCATTTT.

The V gene is TRBV7-8, the J gene TRBJ1-2; no reliable D call. CDR1 is SGHVS and CDR2 is FQNEAQ in the germline V gene. The CDR3 has 14 amino acids. V was clipped by 1 base and J by 2 bases, with 8 bases between them. The CDR3 reads CASSLVPQNYGYTF. The CDR3 DNA reads as TGTGCCAGCAGCTTAGTCCCACAAAACTATGGCTACACCTTC. Full variable domain (outside the CDR3, taken from reference TRBV7-8 and TRBJ1-2): GAGVSQSPRYKVAKRGQDVALRCDPISGHVSLFWYQQALGQGPEFLTYFQNEAQLDKSGLPSDRFFAERPEGSVSTLKIQRTQQEDSAVYLCASSLVPQNYGYTFGSGTRLTVV.

V and J are TRBV6-2 or TRBV6-3 and TRBJ2-1, with 9 bases fitting TRBD2. The CDR3 consists of 17 residues. The V gene end was trimmed by 6 bases and the J gene end by 5 bases; junction bases not matched to a gene: 14. The V gene's germline CDR1 is MNHEY and CDR2 SVGEGT. The CDR3 spells CASSHGGQLAGHNEQFF. The DNA of the CDR3 is TGTGCCAGCAGCCACGGGGGTCAACTAGCGGGTCACAATGAGCAGTTCTTC.

DNA of the CDR3: TGTGCCAGCAGCTTAATGCCCCAGGACCCCTACGAGCAGTACTTC. Encoded protein: CASSLMPQDPYEQYF. V is TRBV7-3 and J is TRBJ2-7; D ambiguous. CDR3 size: 15 residues. CDR1 SGHTA and CDR2 FQGTGA come from the germline V gene. Trimming left V 1 base short and J 2 bases short, with 12 bases between.

The V call is TRBV6-5, the J call TRBJ1-5, with D perhaps TRBD1 (5 bases). Germline-derived CDR1 and CDR2 are MNHEY and SVGAGI. The V and J ends lost 4 bases and 1 base respectively, with 11 bases between them. The CDR3 length is 15 residues. For the CDR3, the DNA is TGTGCCAGCAGTTTGGAGACAGCCAGCAATCAGCCCCAGCATTTT. This encodes CASSLETASNQPQHF.

The rearrangement uses TRBV12-5 and TRBJ2-3; D unresolved. The ends were cut back, 8 bases at V and 2 bases at J, with 11 bases in the middle. This CDR3 has 13 amino acids. CDR1 is LGHNT and CDR2 is FRNRAP in the germline V gene. DNA for the CDR3: TGTGCTAGTAAGGGCTCCATCACAGATACGCAGTATTTT. This encodes CASKGSITDTQYF.

Concerning this clone: Other DNA sequences within the sample encode an identical CDR3. V is TRBV9 and J is TRBJ1-2; TRBD1 agrees at 8 bases. Germline trimming cut 0 bases from V and 3 bases from J; bases unmatched to any gene: 1. Looked up from germline, CDR1 is SGDLS and CDR2 is YYNGEE. The CDR3 runs to 14 residues. This CDR3 reads CASSVAGQDYGYTF. The DNA of the CDR3 is TGTGCCAGCAGCGTAGCGGGACAGGACTATGGCTACACCTTC. The entire variable domain, with the rest obtained from reference TRBV9 and TRBJ1-2, is as follows: DSGVTQTPKHLITATGQRVTLRCSPRSGDLSVYWYQQSLDQGLQFLIQYYNGEERAKGNILERFSAQQFPDLHSELNLSSLELGDSALYFCASSVAGQDYGYTFGSGTRLTVV.

The sample holds a few counts of this clone. J is TRBJ2-1 and V is TRBV7-3; no firm D call. Germline V gives CDR1 SGHTA, CDR2 FQGTGA. Trimming stripped 3 bases from V and 9 bases from J, with 9 bases between. The CDR3 length is 12 residues. CDR3 residues: CASSFSTGEQFF. CDR3 sequence (DNA): TGTGCCAGCAGCTTCAGCACCGGTGAGCAGTTCTTC.

The chain joins TRBV4-1 to TRBJ2-7; D not certain. In germline, CDR1 is MGHRA, CDR2 YSYEKL. Deletions cut 1 base from V and 1 base from J, with 5 bases between. This CDR3 comprises 13 residues. CDR3 amino acids: CASSQARSYEQYF. The CDR3 nucleotides are TGCGCCAGCAGCCAAGCCCGGTCCTACGAGCAGTACTTC.

The genes are TRBV9 and TRBJ2-1; 11 nucleotides match TRBD2. CDR1 is SGDLS, CDR2 YYNGEE, per germline. J lost 5 bases, V lost 6 bases, and 1 base had no gene match. The CDR3 consists of 13 residues. This chain's CDR3 is CASKGLADNEQFF. The CDR3, as DNA: TGTGCCAGCAAGGGACTAGCGGACAATGAGCAGTTCTTC.

This clone was counted once. V gene TRBV23-1 combines with J gene TRBJ2-7, with 15 nucleotides matching TRBD2. TRBV23-1 is an ORF, and what it does is uncertain. After removal of 6 bases from V and 5 bases from J, the junction contained 5 bases not matched to a gene. CDR3 size: 15 residues. Here the CDR3 DNA reads TGCGCCAGCAGATGGACTAGCGGGGGGGCCGACGAGCAGTACTTC. As protein: CASRWTSGGADEQYF.

J is TRBJ1-6 and V is TRBV5-1; D not resolved. The germline V gene has CDR1 SGHRS and CDR2 YFSETQ. CDR3 length equals 14 residues. V lost 2 bases and J 5 bases, leaving 8 bases between the germline ends. The CDR3 DNA reads TGCGCCAGCAGCTTAAACCACGATAATTCACCCCTCCACTTT. It encodes CASSLNHDNSPLHF.

V is TRBV5-6 and J is TRBJ2-7; a weak D match, TRBD2 (5 bases). There are 15 residues in the CDR3. Germline V gives CDR1 SGHDT, CDR2 YYEEEE. Trimming shortened V by 3 bases and J by 2 bases, and 15 bases separated the two germline ends. In nucleotides, the CDR3 is TGTGCCAGCAGCTCTCGACGGGATAAGACCTACGAGCAGTACTTC. This encodes CASSSRRDKTYEQYF.

A few counts support this clone. The chain uses TRBV7-3 and TRBJ2-1; D is undetermined. V was trimmed by 1 base and J by 1 base, leaving 11 bases between them. This CDR3 is built from 16 residues. Germline-derived CDR1 and CDR2 are SGHTA and FQGTGA. In DNA, the CDR3 is TGTGCCAGCAGCTTAAATCCTGGTACTTCCTACAATGAGCAGTTCTTC. It yields the protein CASSLNPGTSYNEQFF.

This chain connects TRBV29-1 to TRBJ1-2; maybe TRBD1 (6 bases). CDR1 and CDR2 from the germline V gene are SQVTM and ANQGSEA. This CDR3 spans 13 amino acids. The V end lost 6 bases, the J end lost 7 bases, and 18 bases lay between the germline ends. For the CDR3, the DNA is TGCAGCGTCCATCTAGGGGGGGCGTTTGGCTACACCTTC. Its protein product is CSVHLGGAFGYTF. The full variable domain, with the rest looked up from reference TRBV29-1 and TRBJ1-2, is SAVISQKPSRDICQRGTSLTIQCQVDSQVTMMFWYRQQPGQSLTLIATANQGSEATYESGFVIDKFPISRPNLTFSTLTVSNMSPEDSSIYLCSVHLGGAFGYTFGSGTRLTVV.

The chain uses TRBV7-2 and TRBJ1-4, with D perhaps matching TRBD1 (5 bases). From germline, CDR1 is SGHTA and CDR2 FQGNSA. This CDR3 contains 16 residues. V lost 1 base and J lost 4, with 13 bases in between. The CDR3 reads CASSLGNRIINEKLFF. The CDR3 region has the DNA TGTGCCAGCAGCTTAGGGAACAGGATAATTAATGAAAAACTGTTTTTT.

This chain connects TRBV2 to TRBJ1-4; perhaps TRBD1 as D (6 bases). The CDR3 runs to 15 residues. Germline assignment: CDR1 SNHLY and CDR2 FYNNEI. Trimming removed 6 bases at V and 0 bases at J, with 11 bases between. This CDR3 is CASSQRQATNEKLFF. CDR3 nucleotide sequence: TGTGCCAGCAGCCAGAGACAGGCAACTAATGAAAAACTGTTTTTT.

The chain employs TRBV18 and TRBJ2-1; perhaps TRBD1 as D (6 bases). Germline V gives CDR1 KGHSH, CDR2 LQKENI. This CDR3 has 14 residues. V gave up 4 bases and J gave up 3 bases, with 10 bases separating them. CDR3 protein: CASSLTGIYNEQFF. For the CDR3, the DNA is TGTGCCAGCTCACTGACAGGAATCTACAATGAGCAGTTCTTC.

The chain links TRBV15 to TRBJ2-2; TRBD1 is a possible D gene (5 bases). The CDR3 is 14 residues long. Germline V lookup: CDR1 LNHNV, CDR2 YYDKDF (reference sequence). V lost 5 bases and J lost 1, with 8 bases in between. This CDR3 reads CATSYQGNTGELFF. The CDR3, as DNA: TGTGCCACCAGCTACCAGGGGAACACCGGGGAGCTGTTTTTT. Based on the CDR3 plus reference TRBV15 and TRBJ2-2, the full variable domain is DAMVIQNPRYQVTQFGKPVTLSCSQTLNHNVMYWYQQKSSQAPKLLFHYYDKDFNNEADTPDNFQSRRPNTSFCFLDIRSPGLGDTAMYLCATSYQGNTGELFFGEGSRLTVL.

This chain uses TRBV30 with TRBJ1-1; D is possibly TRBD1 (5 bases). Trimming pared 1 base from V and 1 base from J, leaving 7 bases between. CDR3 length equals 13 residues. Germline-derived CDR1 and CDR2 are GTSNPN and SVGIG (reference sequence). CDR3 in DNA: TGTGCCTGGAGTGAAACAGGGAACACTGAAGCTTTCTTT. Protein product: CAWSETGNTEAFF.